Listed here are 22 T cell receptor beta chains from one sample, sequenced in a study of identifying expanded T cells in peripheral blood. Assay used: immunoSEQ multiplex PCR; TCRdb lists only in-frame clones, some missing. This sample carries roughly 100,000 clones, 88% of them seen once, and the ten largest clones take around 14%. The specimen sequenced was blood. The source of these receptors is a person between 18 and 70 years old in good health.

The J gene is TRBJ1-5, the V gene TRBV19, with 8 nucleotides matching TRBD1. This CDR3 is built from 15 residues. CDR1 and CDR2 from the germline V gene are LNHDA and SQIVND (reference sequence). After removal of 4 bases from V and 6 bases from J, the junction contained 8 bases not matched to a gene. Here the CDR3 DNA reads TGTGCCAGTAGTACTAGAGGACAGGGTGGTCAGCCCCAGCATTTT. This sequence encodes CASSTRGQGGQPQHF.

V and J are TRBV19 and TRBJ2-2, with D possibly matching TRBD1 (6 bases). Trimming stripped 7 bases from V and 4 bases from J, with 16 bases between. The CDR3 has 15 amino acids. The germline V gene encodes CDR1 LNHDA and CDR2 SQIVND (reference sequence). CDR3 region: CASKPGTLSTGELFF. The CDR3 nucleotides are TGTGCCAGTAAACCGGGGACATTAAGCACCGGGGAGCTGTTTTTT.

J is TRBJ2-5 and V is TRBV7-2, with TRBD1 as a possible D gene (6 bases). The V and J ends lost 6 bases and 1 base respectively, with 12 bases between them. The CDR3 is 14 amino acids. The V gene's germline CDR1 is SGHTA and CDR2 FQGNSA. The CDR3 reads CASRSGQIQETQYF. The CDR3, as DNA: TGTGCCAGCAGATCCGGACAGATCCAAGAGACCCAGTACTTC.

The V and J genes are TRBV2 and TRBJ2-7; D might be TRBD1 (5 bases). The germline V gene encodes CDR1 SNHLY and CDR2 FYNNEI. The CDR3 is 14 amino acids. The V and J ends lost 2 bases and 5 bases respectively, with 13 bases between them. In DNA, the CDR3 is TGTGCCAGCAGTGAACCGGCAGGGCTCCACGAGCAGTACTTC. Amino acid sequence: CASSEPAGLHEQYF.

This chain connects TRBV6-5 to TRBJ1-4, with a possible D match to TRBD1 (5 bases). Trimming left V 3 bases short and J 8 bases short, with 13 bases between. Germline lookup yields CDR1 MNHEY and CDR2 SVGAGI. There are 14 residues in the CDR3. The CDR3 protein is CASSYRQGQEKLFF. Written as DNA, the CDR3 is TGTGCCAGCAGTTATAGGCAGGGTCAAGAAAAACTGTTTTTT.

CDR3 region: CASSFTPYNEQFF. The CDR3 nucleotides read TGTGCCAGCAGCTTTACACCCTACAATGAGCAGTTCTTC. The gene calls are TRBV7-9 and TRBJ2-1, with D unresolved. Trimming pared 3 bases from V and 2 bases from J, leaving 5 bases between. The germline CDR1 and CDR2 sequences are SEHNR and FQNEAQ (reference sequence). The CDR3 has 13 amino acids.

The chain uses TRBV7-2 and TRBJ2-7, with D uncertain. Trimming pared 5 bases from V and 3 bases from J, leaving 8 bases between. This CDR3 is built from 12 residues. Germline V gene lookup returns CDR1 SGHTA and CDR2 FQGNSA. The DNA for the CDR3 is TGTGCCAGCAGCCTGAATGACTACGAGCAGTACTTC. Protein sequence: CASSLNDYEQYF.

This chain links TRBV19 with TRBJ1-5; tentatively, D is TRBD1 (5 bases). With 5 bases removed from V and 0 bases from J, the gap between germline ends came to 11 bases. This CDR3 is 15 amino acids long. Germline CDR1 is LNHDA and CDR2 is SQIVND (reference sequence). The CDR3 DNA reads TGTGCCAGTAGTGGCCAACAGGATAGCAATCAGCCCCAGCATTTT. Translating gives CASSGQQDSNQPQHF. Together with reference TRBV19 and TRBJ1-5, the CDR3 gives the full variable domain: DGGITQSPKYLFRKEGQNVTLSCEQNLNHDAMYWYRQDPGQGLRLIYYSQIVNDFQKGDIAEGYSVSREKKESFPLTVTSAQKNPTAFYLCASSGQQDSNQPQHFGDGTRLSIL.

The chain couples TRBV6-5 to TRBJ1-2; TRBD1 matches at 8 bases. V lost 4 bases, J lost 4 bases, and 8 bases stayed unmatched. The CDR3 is 15 residues long. The germline V gene has CDR1 MNHEY and CDR2 SVGAGI. The CDR3 DNA sequence: TGTGCCAGCAGTTTAGAGGGACAGGAACCCTATGGCTACACCTTC. Translating gives CASSLEGQEPYGYTF.

This rearrangement joins TRBV5-1 to TRBJ1-4; TRBD1 agrees at 9 bases. This CDR3 contains 14 residues. The V gene's germline CDR1 is SGHRS and CDR2 YFSETQ. J was trimmed by 6 bases and V by 7 bases; bases with no gene match: 7. The CDR3 sequence: CASRGRDRDEKLFF. The CDR3 bases are TGCGCCAGCCGAGGGCGGGACAGGGATGAAAAACTGTTTTTT.

The chain recombines TRBV12-5 with TRBJ2-2, with D unclear. The V gene's germline CDR1 is LGHNT and CDR2 FRNRAP. Trimming took off 5 bases at V and 7 bases at J, with 8 bases between the two ends. This CDR3 contains 12 residues. DNA of the CDR3: TGTGCTAGTGGTCAAGAGGTCGGGGAGCTGTTTTTT. It is translated as CASGQEVGELFF.

This clone has just a few counts. The rearrangement joins TRBV6-5 to TRBJ1-5, with D perhaps TRBD1 (6 bases). Looked up from germline, CDR1 is MNHEY and CDR2 is SVGAGI. The V gene lost 4 bases and the J gene lost 2 bases, with 15 bases spanning the gap. The CDR3 is made up of 16 amino acids. CDR3 sequence (DNA): TGTGCCAGCAGTTCGGGACAAAACGGACGCAATCAGCCCCAGCATTTT. It is translated as CASSSGQNGRNQPQHF.

The chain recombines TRBV29-1 with TRBJ1-2, with 9 bases aligning to TRBD1. Trimming cost V 4 bases and J 3 bases; bases outside gene matches: 6. Germline CDR1 and CDR2: SQVTM and ANQGSEA. CDR3 size: 14 residues. The CDR3 nucleotides are TGCAGCGTTGTCACAGGGGGCGCAGACTATGGCTACACCTTC. Protein sequence: CSVVTGGADYGYTF. Full variable domain (remainder filled in from reference TRBV29-1 and TRBJ1-2): SAVISQKPSRDICQRGTSLTIQCQVDSQVTMMFWYRQQPGQSLTLIATANQGSEATYESGFVIDKFPISRPNLTFSTLTVSNMSPEDSSIYLCSVVTGGADYGYTFGSGTRLTVV.

J is TRBJ1-1 and V is TRBV7-9; tentatively, D is TRBD1 (5 bases). The CDR3 extends over 15 amino acids. Germline V gene lookup returns CDR1 SEHNR and CDR2 FQNEAQ (reference sequence). V gave up 3 bases and J gave up 0 bases, with 11 bases separating them. Here the CDR3 reads CASSFLGLMNTEAFF. The CDR3 DNA reads TGTGCCAGCAGCTTCCTGGGACTGATGAACACTGAAGCTTTCTTT.

The chain links TRBV11-2 to TRBJ2-7; 10 bases map to TRBD1. V shed 5 bases, J shed 4 bases, and the junction held 11 bases outside the gene matches. CDR1 is SGHAT and CDR2 is FQNNGV in the germline V gene. The CDR3 length is 16 residues. The CDR3 sequence: CASSPINRDRGYEQYF. Written as DNA, the CDR3 is TGTGCCAGCAGCCCGATCAACCGGGACAGGGGTTACGAGCAGTACTTC.

The CDR3 loop is CASSLVSYNEQFF. DNA of the CDR3: TGTGCCAGCAGCTTGGTTTCTTACAATGAGCAGTTCTTC. The V and J genes are TRBV5-6 and TRBJ2-1, with D uncertain. From germline, CDR1 is SGHDT and CDR2 YYEEEE. V was pared by 0 bases and J by 4 bases, with 5 bases between. The CDR3 has 13 amino acids.

V is TRBV5-4 and J is TRBJ2-3; D assignment may be TRBD1 or TRBD2 (6 bases each). The CDR3 runs 15 residues. Germline CDR1 reads SGHNT; CDR2 reads YYREEE (reference sequence). Trimming pared 1 base from V and 5 bases from J, leaving 14 bases between. The CDR3 nucleotides are TGTGCCAGCAGCTTGCCGGGGGCGCAAAGAGATACGCAGTATTTT. Encoded protein: CASSLPGAQRDTQYF.

This clone appeared a few times. The chain recombines TRBV27 with TRBJ2-7, with a possible D match to TRBD1 (5 bases). CDR1 is MNHEY and CDR2 is SMNVEV in the germline V gene (reference sequence). CDR3 length equals 14 residues. Trimming shortened V by 5 bases and J by 4 bases, and 15 bases separated the two germline ends. This chain's CDR3 is CASSQKKTVYEQYF. Here the CDR3 DNA reads TGTGCCAGCAGTCAAAAAAAGACAGTATACGAGCAGTACTTC.

The chain has TRBV5-1 and TRBJ2-1; TRBD1 agrees at 7 bases. The J segment lost 7 bases and the V segment lost 4 bases, leaving 5 bases of the junction unmatched. Looked up from germline, CDR1 is SGHRS and CDR2 is YFSETQ. The CDR3 contains 13 residues. The CDR3 sequence is CASSMTGKNEQFF. The CDR3 DNA reads TGCGCCAGCAGCATGACAGGGAAAAATGAGCAGTTCTTC.

This chain uses TRBV7-6 with TRBJ2-1; TRBD2 matches 13 bases. Unmatched junction bases numbered 4, after V lost 5 bases and J lost 3 bases. The length of the CDR3 is 16 residues. Per the germline V gene, CDR1 is SGHVS and CDR2 is FNYEAQ. The CDR3 nucleotides read TGTGCCAGCAGCAATCGACTAGCGGGAGGCTACAATGAGCAGTTCTTC. Translating it yields CASSNRLAGGYNEQFF.

The rearrangement joins TRBV5-1 to TRBJ2-7; 9 bases are shared with TRBD1. Germline assignment: CDR1 SGHRS and CDR2 YFSETQ. This CDR3 has 16 amino acids. Germline trimming cut 4 bases from V and 4 bases from J; bases unmatched to any gene: 12. Here the CDR3 DNA reads TGCGCCAGCAGCGTCCTCGGGACAGGGTCAAGATACGAGCAGTACTTC. Residues: CASSVLGTGSRYEQYF.

The chain has TRBV7-2 and TRBJ1-1, with 8 bases aligning to TRBD1. The CDR3 runs to 14 residues. The ends lost 11 bases at V and 0 bases at J; junction bases unmatched: 8. The germline CDR1 and CDR2 sequences are SGHTA and FQGNSA. CDR3: CAAGSGGMNTEAFF. For the CDR3, the DNA is TGTGCCGCCGGGTCAGGGGGCATGAACACTGAAGCTTTCTTT.